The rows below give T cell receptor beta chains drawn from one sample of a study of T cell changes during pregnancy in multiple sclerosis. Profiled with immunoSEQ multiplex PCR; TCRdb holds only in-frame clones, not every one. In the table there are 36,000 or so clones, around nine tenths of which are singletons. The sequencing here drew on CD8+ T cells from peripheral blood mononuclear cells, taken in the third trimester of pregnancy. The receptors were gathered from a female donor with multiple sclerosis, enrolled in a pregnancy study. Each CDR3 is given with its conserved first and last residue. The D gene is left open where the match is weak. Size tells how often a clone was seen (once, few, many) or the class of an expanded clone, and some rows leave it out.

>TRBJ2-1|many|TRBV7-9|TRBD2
TGTGCCAGCAGTTCCGAGGGCGGGAGCATTGCCTATGAGCAGTTCTTC
CASSSEGGSIAYEQFF
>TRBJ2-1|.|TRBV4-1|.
TGCGCCAGCAGCCAAGCGTATGAGCAGTTCTTC
CASSQAYEQFF
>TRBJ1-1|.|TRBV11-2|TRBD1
TGTGCCAGCAGCTTACATTCACAGGGGGCAACGGCTGAAGCTTTCTTT
CASSLHSQGATAEAFF
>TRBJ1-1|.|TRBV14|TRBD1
TGTGCCAGCAGCCAAGAAGAGGGGTGGACAGGGGGGATAGGCACTGAAGCTTTCTTT
CASSQEEGWTGGIGTEAFF
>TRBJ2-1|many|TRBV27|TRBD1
TGTGCCAGCAGACTACAGGGGGCGGGTTACAATGAGCAGTTCTTC
CASRLQGAGYNEQFF
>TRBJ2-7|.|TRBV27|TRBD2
TGTGCCAGCAGCTTAGCGGGATCCTCCTACGAGCAGTACTTC
CASSLAGSSYEQYF
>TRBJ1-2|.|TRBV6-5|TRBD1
TGTGCCAGCAGTTACGGCAGGGGGTGGGATGGCTACACCTTC
CASSYGRGWDGYTF
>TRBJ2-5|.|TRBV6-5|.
TGTGCCAGCAGCTCCCCTCCCAGGGGTTCAGAGACCCAGTACTTC
CASSSPPRGSETQYF
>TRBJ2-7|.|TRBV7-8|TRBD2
TGTGCCAGCAGCTCATGGAGCGGGAGGGCCTACGAGCAGTACTTC
CASSSWSGRAYEQYF
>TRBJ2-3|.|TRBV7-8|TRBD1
TGTGCCAGCAGCGGGACAGCGAGGGCAGATACGCAGTATTTT
CASSGTARADTQYF
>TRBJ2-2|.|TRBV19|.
TGTGCCAGTAGTCCCCTGTCGGGGGAGCTGTTTTTT
CASSPLSGELFF
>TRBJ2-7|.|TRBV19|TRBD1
TGTGCCAGTAGTTCAAGACAGGGACACCCTGACGAGCAGTACTTC
CASSSRQGHPDEQYF
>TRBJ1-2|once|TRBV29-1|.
TGCAGCGTTTTGGTAACTCATGGCTACACCTTC
CSVLVTHGYTF
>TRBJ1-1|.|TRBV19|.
TGTGCCAGTAGTGCGGGACTTCCAAATGAAGCTTTCTTT
CASSAGLPNEAFF
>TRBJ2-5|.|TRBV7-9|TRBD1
TGTGCCAGCAGCCCACCCAGGGGGCAGGAGACCCAGTACTTC
CASSPPRGQETQYF
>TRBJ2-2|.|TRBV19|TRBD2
TGTGCCAGTAGTTCAGGAGCGGGAGGAACCGGGGAGCTGTTTTTT
CASSSGAGGTGELFF
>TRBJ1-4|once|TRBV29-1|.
TGCAGCGTCGAGGACAGCCGCCCGCGAAAACTGTTTTTT
CSVEDSRPRKLFF
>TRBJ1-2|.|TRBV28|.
TGTGCCAGCAGGACACCTTTCCGCGACAGGCTCTACTATGGCTACACCTTC
CASRTPFRDRLYYGYTF
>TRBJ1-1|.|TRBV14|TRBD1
TGTGCCAGCAGCAACCGGGACAGGGGGCAGGGTACTGAAGCTTTCTTT
CASSNRDRGQGTEAFF
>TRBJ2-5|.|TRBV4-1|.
TGCGCCAGCAGCCAAGTCACATGGGAGACCCAGTACTTC
CASSQVTWETQYF
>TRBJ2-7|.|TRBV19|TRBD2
TGTGCCAGTAGTATCGGAGGGACTAGCGACGAGCAGTACTTC
CASSIGGTSDEQYF
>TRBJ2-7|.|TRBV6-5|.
TGTGCCAGCAGTTTCGAGGTGGGGAGGCGCTACGAGCAGTACTTC
CASSFEVGRRYEQYF
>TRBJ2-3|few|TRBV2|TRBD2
TGTGCCGGCGGGGGGTTCACAGATACGCAGTATTTT
CAGGGFTDTQYF
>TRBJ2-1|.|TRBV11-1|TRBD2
TGTGCCAGCAGCTTAGCCGATCTAGCGGGAGTCTACAATGAGCAGTTCTTC
CASSLADLAGVYNEQFF